What follows are 30 T cell receptor beta chains derived from one specimen sequenced in a study of regulatory T cells in long-lasting Graves disease. The time point denotes: newly diagnosed GD, antithyroid drugs for less than 3 months. Following extraction of RNA from PBMCs, that RNA was used to make the TCR library. HTBI primers from iRepertoire and Arm-PCR of CDR3 regions yielded the TCR beta libraries. One entry per CDR3 protein results from TCRdb running MiXCR on the multiplex PCR reads. In the table there are hundreds of thousands of distinct CDR3 sequences, approximately 13% of which are singletons. These data also formed part of another study, on T cells in Graves' hyperthyroidism and ophthalmopathy.

Specimen: peripheral blood mononuclear cells (PBMCs), collected at new diagnosis, from a patient treated with antithyroid drugs. The receptor source for this set is a man aged 30 to 39 with Graves disease.

The J gene is TRBJ1-3, the V gene TRBV19; tentatively, D is TRBD1 (5 bases). Germline V gene data show CDR1 as LNHDA and CDR2 as SQIVND (reference sequence). Trimming cost V 9 bases and J 3 bases, with 15 bases left between them. This CDR3 spans 14 amino acids. This CDR3 is CASLGGTYGNTIYF. Here the CDR3 DNA reads TGTGCCAGCCTGGGCGGGACGTATGGAAACACCATATATTTT.

This clonotype has at least ten counts. The DNA of the CDR3 is TGTGCCACCAGCAGAGATCTATGGGGGGAACCTGGAAACACCATATATTTT. It translates to CATSRDLWGEPGNTIYF. The chain is built from TRBV15 and TRBJ1-3; D possibly corresponds to TRBD1 (5 bases). The CDR3 loop spans 17 amino acids. CDR1 is LNHNV and CDR2 is YYDKDF in the germline V gene (reference sequence). V dropped 0 bases and J dropped 2 bases, with 14 bases sitting between them.

The rearrangement uses TRBV9 and TRBJ2-1, with D unresolved. Trimming took 0 bases from V and 6 from J, leaving 13 bases between them. The CDR3 spans 15 residues. The germline V gene encodes CDR1 SGDLS and CDR2 YYNGEE. In DNA, the CDR3 is TGTGCCAGCAGCGTAGTGCCTAGGATTGCCAATGAGCAGTTCTTC. Translating gives CASSVVPRIANEQFF.

This chain connects TRBV6-5 to TRBJ2-3, with 8 bases matching TRBD1. The CDR3 is made up of 15 amino acids. V was pared by 0 bases and J by 4 bases, with 3 bases of the junction left unmatched. In germline, CDR1 is MNHEY, CDR2 SVGAGI. CDR3 residues: CASSYSRTGPDTQYF. CDR3 coding DNA: TGTGCCAGCAGTTACTCTCGGACAGGGCCAGATACGCAGTATTTT.

This clonotype has a count of ten or more. V usage is TRBV10-3 and J usage is TRBJ1-2, with D unresolved. The V gene's germline CDR1 is ENHRY and CDR2 SYGVKD. This CDR3 region has 15 residues. Deletions cut 0 bases from V and 0 bases from J, with 8 bases between. CDR3 in DNA: TGTGCCATCAGTGAGTCCGGGAGGGCTAACTATGGCTACACCTTC. Residues: CAISESGRANYGYTF.

The chain uses TRBV27 and TRBJ2-7; D remains unclear. V lost 2 bases and J 3 bases, leaving 11 bases between the germline ends. CDR1 is MNHEY and CDR2 is SMNVEV in the germline V gene (reference sequence). CDR3 length: 14 residues. The DNA of the CDR3 is TGTGCCAGCAGTTTAGTCGGCCCGTTCTACGAGCAGTACTTC. It specifies CASSLVGPFYEQYF.

This clonotype appeared many times. The chain couples TRBV29-1 to TRBJ2-5; 8 nucleotides line up with TRBD1. CDR1 is SQVTM and CDR2 is ANQGSEA in the germline V gene. This CDR3 contains 15 residues. Trimming at V came to 4 bases and at J to 5 bases, leaving 12 bases not matched to a gene. Here the CDR3 reads CSVARAGGIWETQYF. The DNA for the CDR3 is TGCAGCGTTGCCAGGGCAGGGGGCATTTGGGAGACCCAGTACTTC.

This clonotype was recorded many times. The rearrangement links TRBV28 to TRBJ2-7; 7 nucleotides align to TRBD2. This CDR3 is 12 amino acids long. Germline assignment: CDR1 MDHEN and CDR2 SYDVKM. With V trimmed by 6 bases and J by 7 bases, 6 bases remained unmatched. CDR3 loop: CASSLLAKEQYF. The CDR3 DNA reads TGTGCCAGCAGCCTACTAGCGAAAGAGCAGTACTTC.

The J gene is TRBJ2-3, the V gene TRBV20-1; 10 bases align to TRBD2. The CDR3 length is 16 residues. Germline V gene lookup returns CDR1 DFQATT and CDR2 SNEGSKA (reference sequence). V was pared by 0 bases and J by 4 bases, with 7 bases of the junction left unmatched. CDR3: CSARDPLAGLADTQYF. The CDR3 coding sequence is TGCAGTGCTAGAGATCCACTAGCGGGATTGGCAGATACGCAGTATTTT.

The J gene is TRBJ2-3, the V gene TRBV30, with D perhaps matching TRBD2 (6 bases). There are 13 residues in the CDR3. Trimming stripped 4 bases from V and 5 bases from J, with 13 bases between. The germline CDR1 and CDR2 sequences are GTSNPN and SVGIG (reference sequence). The CDR3 region is CAWTSGEGDTQYF. The CDR3 coding sequence is TGTGCCTGGACGTCGGGAGAGGGAGATACGCAGTATTTT.

The V and J genes are TRBV29-1 and TRBJ2-3, with 13 bases matching TRBD2. V dropped 8 bases and J dropped 4; count of bases not matched to a gene: 6. Germline CDR1 is SQVTM and CDR2 is ANQGSEA. The CDR3 extends over 14 amino acids. CDR3 sequence (DNA): TGCAGCTTCCGGACTAGCGGGAGTTCAGATACGCAGTATTTT. Its translation is CSFRTSGSSDTQYF.

In its sample, this clonotype was seen a few times. The gene calls are TRBV29-1 and TRBJ1-2; TRBD1 matches at 9 bases. Germline V gives CDR1 SQVTM, CDR2 ANQGSEA. The CDR3 covers 13 residues. The V gene end was trimmed by 6 bases and the J gene end by 8 bases; junction bases not matched to a gene: 10. CDR3 sequence: CSVDEQGAEGYTF. The CDR3 DNA sequence: TGCAGCGTCGACGAACAGGGGGCCGAGGGCTACACCTTC. The whole variable domain, filled in from reference TRBV29-1 and TRBJ1-2, reads SAVISQKPSRDICQRGTSLTIQCQVDSQVTMMFWYRQQPGQSLTLIATANQGSEATYESGFVIDKFPISRPNLTFSTLTVSNMSPEDSSIYLCSVDEQGAEGYTFGSGTRLTVV.

This clonotype was recorded many times. This chain joins TRBV12-3 or TRBV12-4 and TRBJ2-2; the match to TRBD2 covers 7 bases. V shed 3 bases, J shed 2 bases, and the junction held 9 bases outside the gene matches. The CDR3 consists of 17 residues. This CDR3 is CASSLSLLAFNTGELFF. The CDR3, as DNA: TGTGCCAGCAGTTTGTCCTTACTAGCGTTCAACACCGGGGAGCTGTTTTTT.

The table lists this clonotype with many counts. One end of the junction does not line up with germline, which may come from a read error. V usage is TRBV5-1 and J usage is TRBJ2-7; D gene unclear. This CDR3 comprises 12 residues. Per the germline V gene, CDR1 is SGHRS and CDR2 is YFSETQ. CDR3 in amino acids: CASSLTSVEQYF. The CDR3, as DNA: TGTGCCAGCAGTCTAACAAGTGTTGAGCAGTACTTC.

This clonotype was seen many times. The chain is built from TRBV2 and TRBJ1-1, with D maybe TRBD1 (6 bases). The CDR3 runs 14 residues. The germline V gene has CDR1 SNHLY and CDR2 FYNNEI. V gave up 5 bases and J gave up 1 base, with 11 bases separating them. The DNA of the CDR3 is TGTGCCAGCAGTAAACAGGGCGCGAACACTGAAGCTTTCTTT. Its translation is CASSKQGANTEAFF.

V is TRBV19 and J is TRBJ2-5; D is perhaps TRBD2 (6 bases). V lost 8 bases to trimming and J lost 5 bases, with 15 bases between them. CDR1 is LNHDA, CDR2 SQIVND, per germline (reference sequence). The CDR3 spans 13 residues. CDR3 in DNA: TGTGCCAGTGCCGGGACTTTATACGAGACCCAGTACTTC. This translates into CASAGTLYETQYF.

Many counts were recorded for this clonotype. The chain recombines TRBV10-2 with TRBJ2-5, with TRBD1 as a possible D gene (5 bases). V lost 4 bases and J 4 bases, leaving 10 bases between the germline ends. The CDR3 is 13 residues long. Germline CDR1 and CDR2: WSHSY and SAAADI. The CDR3 protein is CASSGDRPETQYF. For the CDR3, the DNA is TGCGCCAGCAGTGGCGACAGACCAGAGACCCAGTACTTC.

V is TRBV19 and J is TRBJ1-4; D might be TRBD1 (5 bases). The CDR3 extends over 13 amino acids. The germline V gene has CDR1 LNHDA and CDR2 SQIVND (reference sequence). V gave up 8 bases and J gave up 4 bases, with 11 bases separating them. For the CDR3, the DNA is TGTGCCAGTCTCTCCAGGGTTAATGAAAAACTGTTTTTT. Protein sequence: CASLSRVNEKLFF. The variable domain in full, with the rest retrieved from reference TRBV19 and TRBJ1-4, is DGGITQSPKYLFRKEGQNVTLSCEQNLNHDAMYWYRQDPGQGLRLIYYSQIVNDFQKGDIAEGYSVSREKKESFPLTVTSAQKNPTAFYLCASLSRVNEKLFFGSGTQLSVL.

This chain links TRBV18 with TRBJ1-1, with D uncertain. V was trimmed by 3 bases and J by 5 bases, leaving 10 bases between them. The CDR3 has 13 residues. Germline V gene data show CDR1 as KGHSH and CDR2 as LQKENI. The CDR3 coding sequence is TGTGCCAGCTCACCGTTGGGTACGACTGAAGCTTTCTTT. Its translation is CASSPLGTTEAFF.

This clonotype was recorded many times. This sequence joins TRBV6-1 and TRBJ2-5; TRBD2 aligns across 9 bases. V shed 7 bases and J 5 bases; nucleotides not matched to a gene: 14. The CDR3 length is 16 residues. CDR1 MNHNS and CDR2 SASEGT come from the germline V gene. The CDR3 spells CASTRLAEPTGETQYF. CDR3 bases: TGTGCCAGCACCAGACTAGCGGAGCCCACGGGGGAGACCCAGTACTTC.

Many counts were recorded for this clonotype. The rearrangement links TRBV20-1 to TRBJ2-3, with TRBD1 identical over 8 bases. This CDR3 is 13 amino acids long. Germline loops: CDR1 DFQATT, CDR2 SNEGSKA (reference sequence). Trimming at V came to 6 bases and at J to 2 bases, leaving 4 bases not matched to a gene. The CDR3 region is CSADRGITDTQYF. CDR3 DNA: TGCAGTGCCGACAGGGGAATCACAGATACGCAGTATTTT.

A word on this clonotype: Being one base from a much bigger clone, this may be a read error. This chain joins TRBV18 and TRBJ1-4; D is unresolved. This CDR3 region has 13 residues. Germline V gene lookup returns CDR1 KGHSH and CDR2 LQKENI. The CDR3 is CASSRSVNEKLLF. CDR3 DNA sequence: TGTGCCAGCTCTCGGTCGGTTAATGAAAAACTGCTTTTT.

V and J are TRBV20-1 and TRBJ2-2, with D uncertain. This CDR3 spans 13 amino acids. The ends were cut back, 3 bases at V and 4 bases at J, with 9 bases in the middle. Per germline, CDR1 DFQATT and CDR2 SNEGSKA (reference sequence). The CDR3 nucleotides are TGCAGTGCTAGGCCACTGCCCACCGGGGAGCTGTTTTTT. This encodes CSARPLPTGELFF.

The chain joins TRBV6-1 to TRBJ1-6; 7 bases map to TRBD1. The CDR3 totals 14 residues. After removal of 6 bases from V and 7 bases from J, the junction contained 6 bases not matched to a gene. The germline gives CDR1 MNHNS, CDR2 SASEGT. CDR3 loop: CASSDRVENSPLHF. The DNA of the CDR3 is TGTGCCAGCAGCGACAGGGTGGAAAATTCACCCCTCCACTTT.

This clonotype was counted at least ten times. The genes are TRBV5-1 and TRBJ2-3; a weak D match, TRBD2 (5 bases). Germline CDR1 reads SGHRS; CDR2 reads YFSETQ. This CDR3 is built from 14 residues. V was cut by 4 bases and J by 6 bases, with 15 bases left in between. The CDR3 DNA sequence: TGCGCCAGCAGCACCGAACTTTTAGCGGATACGCAGTATTTT. As protein: CASSTELLADTQYF.

Regarding this clonotype: A much larger clone lies one base from this, so it may be a read error. The chain links TRBV6-5 to TRBJ2-7, with TRBD1 matching over 9 bases. Germline CDR1 is MNHEY and CDR2 is SVGAGI. This CDR3 is built from 15 residues. This chain's CDR3 is CANSYPRQGVYEQYF. Written as DNA, the CDR3 is TGTGCCAACAGTTACCCAAGACAGGGGGTCTACGAGCAGTACTTC.

This clonotype appeared many times. The chain couples TRBV20-1 to TRBJ1-2; D possibly corresponds to TRBD1 (5 bases). Germline CDR1 DFQATT, CDR2 SNEGSKA (reference sequence). The CDR3 runs 14 residues. Deletions cut 6 bases from V and 3 bases from J, with 17 bases between. The CDR3 DNA sequence: TGCAGTGCCCAGACGCAGGGACGAGACTATGGCTACACCTTC. Translated: CSAQTQGRDYGYTF.

This clonotype was observed many times. J is TRBJ2-7 and V is TRBV20-1, with TRBD1 as a possible D gene (7 bases). Germline V gene data show CDR1 as DFQATT and CDR2 as SNEGSKA (reference sequence). V gave up 3 bases and J gave up 6 bases, with 12 bases separating them. This CDR3 spans 12 amino acids. The CDR3 DNA follows: TGCAGTGCTAGCCCAGGGGGGAGCGAGCAGTACTTC. Translating gives CSASPGGSEQYF.

This clonotype was observed at least ten times. This sequence joins TRBV20-1 and TRBJ2-1; D not resolved. In germline, CDR1 is DFQATT, CDR2 SNEGSKA (reference sequence). Trimming removed 3 bases from V and 6 bases from J, with 18 bases in between. There are 15 residues in the CDR3. The CDR3 coding sequence is TGCAGTGCTAGCCGACTTCACTCTGGCCTCAATGAGCAGTTCTTC. This encodes CSASRLHSGLNEQFF.

The sample holds many counts of this clonotype. The V gene is TRBV6-5, the J gene TRBJ1-4; D is ambiguous. V dropped 0 bases and J dropped 4 bases, with 15 bases sitting between them. The CDR3 runs 17 residues. Germline loops: CDR1 MNHEY, CDR2 SVGAGI. The CDR3 here is CASSYSLALGVNEKLFF. CDR3 sequence (DNA): TGTGCCAGCAGTTACTCCCTCGCCCTTGGAGTTAATGAAAAACTGTTTTTT.